Following are 2 T cell receptor beta chains from one sample sequenced in a study of blood T cells in healthy people across ages. The use of a sample-barcoded 5' primer and a J-beta primer mix characterized a second PCR of roughly 6 to 11 cycles. One entry per CDR3 protein, called by TCRdb with MiXCR from the 5' RACE reads. The sample consists of some 1,800,000 distinct CDR3 sequences, about 39% of them appearing once. Sequenced input: blood. These receptors all come from a human donor in good health.

The chain links TRBV6-6 to TRBJ1-6, with 9 positions matching TRBD1. The length of the CDR3 is 16 residues. Germline assignment: CDR1 MNHNY and CDR2 SVGAGI (reference sequence). V was clipped by 6 bases and J by 0 bases; unmatched bases: 3. The CDR3 DNA reads TGTGCCAGCAGGGGACAGGGAAGCTCCTATAATTCACCCCTCCACTTT. Amino acids: CASRGQGSSYNSPLHF.

In regard to this clonotype: One end of the junction does not line up with germline, which may come from a read error. The V and J genes are TRBV15 and TRBJ2-1; possibly TRBD1 for D (5 bases). This CDR3 is 14 amino acids long. The germline V gene has CDR1 LNHNV and CDR2 YYDKDF (reference sequence). The CDR3 nucleotides are TGTACCACCAGCCCCGACAGAGCCTACAATGAGCAGTTCTTC. Encoded protein: CTTSPDRAYNEQFF.